Following are 8 T cell receptor beta chains from one sample sequenced in a study of breast tumors, draining lymph nodes, adjacent tissues. Breast cancer patients provided tissue from their axillary draining lymph nodes. MiXCR, applied by TCRdb to the multiplex PCR reads, yields one record per CDR3 protein. The repertoire holds over 70,000 distinct CDR3 sequences, with roughly 29% as singletons. What was sequenced was axillary lymph node tissue. These receptors were obtained from a female donor with breast cancer. Some clones in this sample may be carry-over from other donors' samples.

This clonotype came up many times. The chain uses TRBV2 and TRBJ2-7; the D call may be TRBD1 or TRBD2 (5 bases each). Between the trimmed V and J ends, which lost 5 bases and 9 bases, there was a span of 11 bases. Germline CDR1 and CDR2: SNHLY and FYNNEI. The CDR3 contains 11 residues. The CDR3 here is CASSSGTGQYF. CDR3 nucleotide sequence: TGTGCCAGCAGTTCCGGGACGGGGCAGTACTTC.

This clonotype was observed at least ten times. This sequence joins TRBV19 and TRBJ2-2; maybe TRBD1 (5 bases). There are 14 residues in the CDR3. The germline V gene encodes CDR1 LNHDA and CDR2 SQIVND (reference sequence). With 10 bases removed from V and 0 bases from J, the gap between germline ends came to 12 bases. The CDR3 region is CATQDIANTGELFF. As DNA, the CDR3 is TGTGCCACCCAGGACATCGCGAACACCGGGGAGCTGTTTTTT.

This clonotype has a count of ten or more. The chain has TRBV7-6 and TRBJ2-5; D gene ambiguous. V lost 3 bases, J lost 5 bases, and 7 bases lay in between. The CDR3 contains 12 residues. Germline values: CDR1 SGHVS, CDR2 FNYEAQ. In DNA, the CDR3 is TGTGCCAGCAGCTTGGCGTCGGAGACCCAGTACTTC. This encodes CASSLASETQYF.

This clonotype appeared many times. Being one base from a much bigger clone, this may be a read error. Lacking the conserved final phenylalanine or tryptophan, this CDR3 likely reflects a read error. The rearrangement uses TRBV15 and TRBJ1-2; D is unresolved. V was cut by 0 bases and J by 9 bases, with 5 bases left in between. The CDR3 totals 11 residues. From germline, CDR1 is LNHNV and CDR2 YYDKDF (reference sequence). The DNA of the CDR3 is TGTGCCACCAGCAGAGAAAGGAGCTACACCCTC. It translates to CATSRERSYTL.

With respect to this clonotype: Given the absence of the conserved phenylalanine or tryptophan at the CDR3 end, a read error is likely. This chain links TRBV7-9 with TRBJ1-2; D uncertain. Germline CDR1 is SEHNR and CDR2 is FQNEAQ (reference sequence). Trimming cost V 4 bases and J 0 bases, with 9 bases left between them. CDR3 length: 14 residues. CDR3: CASSSSDSNYGYTS. In DNA form, the CDR3 reads TGTGCCAGCAGCTCAAGTGACTCTAACTATGGCTACACCTCC.

The J gene is TRBJ2-2, the V gene TRBV2; 8 bases fit TRBD2. Losses at the gene ends were 7 bases for V and 8 bases for J; bases not matched to a gene: 9. Germline lookup yields CDR1 SNHLY and CDR2 FYNNEI. The CDR3 has 14 residues. Here the CDR3 DNA reads TGTGCCAGCAATGGAGCGGGAGCGGGTGGGGAGCTGTTTTTT. It specifies CASNGAGAGGELFF. Variable domain in full (rest from reference TRBV2 and TRBJ2-2): EPEVTQTPSHQVTQMGQEVILRCVPISNHLYFYWYRQILGQKVEFLVSFYNNEISEKSEIFDDQFSVERPDGSNFTLKIRSTKLEDSAMYFCASNGAGAGGELFFGEGSRLTVL.

This clonotype showed up just a few times. A read error may explain this, as a much larger clone is one base away. The chain joins TRBV20-1 to TRBJ2-7; D remains unclear. The length of the CDR3 is 10 residues. The germline V and J ends were trimmed by 0 bases and 6 bases, with 3 bases remaining between them. Germline CDR1 is DFQATT and CDR2 is SNEGSKA (reference sequence). CDR3 bases: TGCAGTGCTAGAGATAGCGAGCAGTACTTC. It codes for CSARDSEQYF.

Remarks on this clonotype: A read error may account for a junction end that differs from germline. This rearrangement joins TRBV10-1 to TRBJ2-1; no clear D. CDR1 WNHNN and CDR2 SYGVQD come from the germline V gene (reference sequence). This CDR3 is 11 amino acids long. CDR3 bases: TGCACCAGTAGAGGTGAGAATGAGCAGTTCTTC. Its translation is CTSRGENEQFF.